This TCR beta chain was retrieved from a study of blood T cell repertoires in COVID-19. Study overall: The United States, Italy and Spain provided the acute and convalescent COVID-19 samples.

This table comes from immunoSEQ multiplex PCR, and its TCRdb copy is limited to in-frame clones, with some not included. The table includes roughly 150,000 clones, 76% detected once. Trimming cost V 5 bases and J 4 bases, with 11 bases left between them. This CDR3 has 13 residues. Per germline, CDR1 SGHAT and CDR2 FQNNGV. Sequencing was performed on peripheral blood. This sequence originates from a woman of 80 years or more with acute or convalescent COVID-19. The gene calls are TRBV11-2 and TRBJ1-1, with D perhaps TRBD1 (5 bases). CDR3 bases: TGTGCCAGCAGCCGACAGTCGCGCACTGAAGCTTTCTTT. Amino acids: CASSRQSRTEAFF.